Listed below are T cell receptor beta chains from one sample, sequenced in a study of T cell changes during pregnancy in multiple sclerosis. Sequenced by immunoSEQ multiplex PCR; TCRdb stores in-frame clones only, minus some. The sample consists of 45,000 to 55,000 clones, over 90% of them appearing once. The sequenced sample was CD4+ T cells from peripheral blood mononuclear cells, obtained after pregnancy. These receptor sequences come from a female donor in good health, enrolled as a control in a pregnancy study. Both conserved end residues are part of each CDR3. The D gene is left open where the match is weak. Only part of the rows carry a size: once, few, many, or a class if the clone is expanded.

-	TRBV6-5	-	TRBJ1-5	CASSPQGRDNQPQHF	TGTGCCAGCAGTCCGCAGGGTAGGGACAATCAGCCCCAGCATTTT
-	TRBV27	TRBD1	TRBJ2-7	CASSQHRDRAYEQYF	TGTGCCAGCAGTCAACACCGGGACAGGGCCTACGAGCAGTACTTC
-	TRBV19	-	TRBJ2-2	CATGVGQNTGELFF	TGTGCCACAGGGGTAGGGCAGAACACCGGGGAGCTGTTTTTT
-	TRBV6-6	TRBD2	TRBJ2-1	CAGAGGTSGTYEQFF	TGTGCCGGGGCAGGAGGGACTAGCGGGACCTATGAGCAGTTCTTC
few	TRBV5-1	TRBD2	TRBJ2-5	CASSYPAGGETQYF	TGCGCCAGCAGCTACCCGGCGGGAGGGGAGACCCAGTACTTC
-	TRBV28	-	TRBJ1-2	CASSAYSYGYTF	TGTGCCAGCAGTGCTTACAGCTATGGCTACACCTTC
-	TRBV21-1	-	TRBJ1-1	CASSNGLKGQHMFEAFF	TGTGCCAGCAGCAATGGCCTTAAGGGACAGCACATGTTTGAGGCTTTCTTT
-	TRBV6-1	-	TRBJ1-5	CASSESADQPQHF	TGTGCCAGCAGTGAATCAGCGGATCAGCCCCAGCATTTT
-	TRBV7-9	-	TRBJ2-7	CASMLGRDSYEQYF	TGTGCCAGCATGTTGGGGCGGGACTCCTACGAGCAGTACTTC
-	TRBV28	TRBD2	TRBJ2-7	CASSSGGAVEQYF	TGTGCCAGCAGCAGCGGGGGGGCTGTCGAGCAGTACTTC
-	TRBV19	-	TRBJ2-5	CASSKGEFRAQETQYF	TGTGCCAGTAGTAAGGGGGAGTTTAGGGCGCAGGAGACCCAGTACTTC
-	TRBV28	-	TRBJ2-4	CASSFPGTQKNIQYF	TGTGCCAGCAGTTTCCCCGGGACTCAAAAAAACATTCAGTACTTC
-	TRBV28	-	TRBJ1-1	CASSYTGTLTEAFF	TGTGCCAGCAGTTATACCGGGACTCTCACTGAAGCTTTCTTT
once	TRBV6-1	-	TRBJ1-1	CANQRGGLDSEAFF	TGTGCCAACCAACGGGGGGGATTAGACTCTGAAGCTTTCTTT
-	TRBV6-8	-	TRBJ2-1	CASQYNEQFF	TGTGCCAGTCAGTACAATGAGCAGTTCTTC
-	TRBV5-1	-	TRBJ2-5	CASSPTQETQYF	TGCGCCAGCAGTCCGACACAAGAGACCCAGTACTTC
-	TRBV4-1	-	TRBJ1-1	CASSQDRGRGEAFF	TGCGCCAGCAGCCAAGATAGGGGCAGGGGTGAAGCTTTCTTT
few	TRBV11-3	-	TRBJ2-1	CASSLDQGGSAKGNEQFF	TGTGCCAGCAGCTTAGATCAGGGGGGCTCCGCCAAAGGTAATGAGCAGTTCTTC
-	TRBV27	-	TRBJ1-2	CASKGVLGYGYTF	TGTGCCAGCAAGGGGGTATTAGGCTATGGCTACACCTTC
-	TRBV20-1	-	TRBJ2-5	CSAHRAETQYF	TGCAGTGCGCACAGGGCTGAGACCCAGTACTTC
-	TRBV19	TRBD2	TRBJ2-1	CASSIGGLAGAYNEQFF	TGTGCCAGTAGTATAGGGGGACTAGCGGGAGCTTACAATGAGCAGTTCTTC
-	TRBV2	-	TRBJ1-5	CASKSRDLSNQPQHF	TGTGCCAGCAAGTCCAGGGATCTTAGCAATCAGCCCCAGCATTTT
-	TRBV5-8	TRBD1	TRBJ1-2	CASRRQGARGYTF	TGTGCCAGCAGGCGACAGGGGGCGAGGGGCTACACCTTC
once	TRBV4-1	-	TRBJ2-1	CASSQDPVFNNEQFF	TGCGCCAGCAGCCAAGATCCAGTGTTCAACAATGAGCAGTTCTTC
-	TRBV9	-	TRBJ1-2	CASSVGGQSYGYTF	TGTGCCAGCAGCGTAGGTGGACAGAGCTATGGCTACACCTTC
-	TRBV9	TRBD1	TRBJ1-1	CASSVSRGRITEAFF	TGTGCCAGCAGCGTATCGAGGGGGCGAATCACTGAAGCTTTCTTT
-	TRBV28	TRBD2	TRBJ2-7	CASRPSGSDEQYF	TGTGCCAGCAGGCCTAGCGGGAGCGACGAGCAGTACTTC
-	TRBV6-1	TRBD1	TRBJ1-4	CASSEAGGREKLFF	TGTGCCAGCAGTGAGGCAGGGGGTAGGGAAAAACTGTTTTTT
-	TRBV18	-	TRBJ1-1	CASSPQNTEAFF	TGTGCCAGCTCCCCCCAGAACACTGAAGCTTTCTTT
-	TRBV5-1	TRBD1	TRBJ1-1	CASSWPTGVNTEAFF	TGCGCCAGCAGCTGGCCGACAGGGGTGAACACTGAAGCTTTCTTT
-	TRBV5-4	TRBD2	TRBJ2-7	CASSLRQRESWYEQYF	TGTGCCAGCAGCTTGAGACAGCGGGAGTCTTGGTACGAGCAGTACTTC
-	TRBV30	-	TRBJ1-5	CAWSRQGNQPQHF	TGTGCCTGGAGCAGACAGGGCAATCAGCCCCAGCATTTT
-	TRBV7-8	-	TRBJ1-2	CASSLVGQGNYGYTF	TGTGCCAGCAGCTTAGTCGGGCAGGGGAACTATGGCTACACCTTC
-	TRBV9	-	TRBJ1-4	CASSSYFATNEKLFF	TGTGCCAGCAGCTCCTACTTCGCAACTAATGAAAAACTGTTTTTT
-	TRBV5-4	-	TRBJ1-2	CASSLGGTNYGYTF	TGTGCCAGCAGCTTGGGAGGGACTAACTATGGCTACACCTTC
-	TRBV11-1	TRBD2	TRBJ2-1	CASSRSGVTYNEQFF	TGTGCCAGCAGCCGAAGCGGGGTGACATACAATGAGCAGTTCTTC
-	TRBV15	TRBD2	TRBJ2-7	CATSRVSGSGGQYF	TGTGCCACCAGCAGAGTATCTGGGTCGGGGGGGCAGTACTTC
-	TRBV10-3	-	TRBJ2-5	CAIAPSGNQETQYF	TGTGCCATCGCTCCCTCAGGGAACCAAGAGACCCAGTACTTC
-	TRBV6-1	-	TRBJ1-2	CASSDIFHYGYTF	TGTGCCAGCAGTGATATTTTTCACTATGGCTACACCTTC
-	TRBV6-5	-	TRBJ1-1	CASGGATGTEAFF	TGTGCCAGCGGGGGCGCAACGGGCACTGAAGCTTTCTTT
-	TRBV7-9	TRBD1	TRBJ1-6	CASSLVGGTGGSPLHF	TGTGCCAGCAGCTTAGTAGGGGGGACAGGAGGATCACCCCTCCACTTT
-	TRBV19	-	TRBJ2-5	CASSASPPLSRLEETQYF	TGTGCCAGTAGTGCCAGCCCCCCCCTAAGCCGTCTGGAGGAGACCCAGTACTTC
-	TRBV30	TRBD1	TRBJ2-7	CAWGTGGSYEQYF	TGTGCCTGGGGGACAGGGGGTTCCTACGAGCAGTACTTC
-	TRBV19	-	TRBJ1-3	CASRLSVGRTIYF	TGTGCCAGTAGGCTATCCGTGGGGCGCACCATATATTTT
-	TRBV7-2	TRBD1	TRBJ2-4	CASSLGQGANIQYF	TGTGCCAGCAGCTTAGGACAGGGCGCAAACATTCAGTACTTC
-	TRBV14	TRBD1	TRBJ2-7	CASSLYGGQGGYEQYF	TGTGCCAGCAGCCTCTACGGGGGACAGGGCGGATACGAGCAGTACTTC
-	TRBV5-4	-	TRBJ2-3	CASSPKETNTDTQYF	TGTGCCAGCAGCCCAAAGGAGACTAACACAGATACGCAGTATTTT
-	TRBV30	TRBD1	TRBJ1-6	CACPGQGISPLHF	TGTGCCTGCCCGGGACAGGGAATTTCACCCCTCCACTTT
once	TRBV7-2	-	TRBJ1-2	CASSHGRGARYGYTF	TGTGCCAGCAGCCACGGTCGGGGGGCCCGCTATGGCTACACCTTC
-	TRBV5-5	TRBD2	TRBJ2-1	CASSFRRLASYSYNEQFF	TGTGCCAGCAGCTTTAGGCGACTAGCGAGTTACTCCTACAATGAGCAGTTCTTC
-	TRBV28	TRBD2	TRBJ2-7	CASRAGGPGEQYF	TGTGCCAGCAGAGCGGGAGGGCCGGGCGAGCAGTACTTC